This T cell receptor beta chain is drawn from a study of blood T cells in healthy people across ages. About the study: Capturing about one barcoded beta molecule per two T cells was achieved by template switching.

The CDR3 has 13 amino acids. Per the germline V gene, CDR1 is MGHRA and CDR2 is YSYEKL. Trimming removed 0 bases from V and 14 bases from J, with 11 bases in between. A sample-barcoded 5' primer and a J-beta primer mix were used in a second PCR of roughly 7 to 11 cycles. A single record per CDR3 protein comes from TCRdb applying MiXCR to the 5' RACE reads. Of about 1 million distinct CDR3 sequences in the sample, 20% to 25% were seen once. Study observations and caveats: Estimates of total diversity, which came from one million sequenced T cells, were considered to be underestimates.

In its sample, this clonotype was seen a few times. Antigen specificity is unknown. This sample also belongs to another study, concerning T cells of mothers and their children. As reported in that work: Unrelated mother-child pairs always had slightly, but never significantly, lower normalized overlap than related pairs.

The sequencing input was blood. This clonotype originated in a girl aged 2 to 9 in good health. The gene calls are TRBV4-1 and TRBJ1-6; no clear D. CDR3 DNA: TGCGCCAGCAGCCAAGATCGAGGGTATTCCCTCCACTTT. This encodes CASSQDRGYSLHF.